This record looks at one TCR beta chain sequence and its context. This sample was included in a study of blood T cell repertoires in COVID-19. In the study overall: Acute and convalescent COVID-19 samples came from the United States, Italy and Spain. In each case, the material was cDNA or gDNA derived from T cells, B-cell-depleted T cells, or PBMCs.

How the authors handled the data: Amplified reference gene primers provided the basis for estimating nucleated cell counts. The assay was immunoSEQ multiplex PCR, and TCRdb's table has in-frame clones only and misses some. V, J and clone size reflect that table, while D and trimming were determined from the DNA. The data hold some 260,000 clones, with 88% observed a single time. The source of this sequence is a woman between 35 and 50 years old who had recovered from COVID-19. Source material: peripheral blood.

The CDR3 spells CASSPPGAPTDTQYF. DNA for the CDR3: TGTGCCAGCAGCCCCCCAGGGGCCCCCACAGATACGCAGTATTTT. This sequence joins TRBV7-3 and TRBJ2-3, with a tentative D call TRBD1 (6 bases). Germline CDR1 and CDR2: SGHTA and FQGTGA. The ends were cut back, 5 bases at V and 2 bases at J, with 14 bases in the middle. The CDR3 is 15 amino acids.